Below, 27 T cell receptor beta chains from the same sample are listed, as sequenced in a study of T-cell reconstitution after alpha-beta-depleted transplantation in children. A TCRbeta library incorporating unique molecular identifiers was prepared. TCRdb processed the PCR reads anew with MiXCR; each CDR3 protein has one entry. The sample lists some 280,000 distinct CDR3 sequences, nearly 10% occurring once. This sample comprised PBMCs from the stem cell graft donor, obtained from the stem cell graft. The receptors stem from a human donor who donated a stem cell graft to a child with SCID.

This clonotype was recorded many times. The CDR3 protein is CATTTLAGAGNEQFF. CDR3 DNA sequence: TGTGCCACCACCACACTAGCGGGGGCTGGGAATGAGCAGTTCTTC. The J gene is TRBJ2-1, the V gene TRBV10-3; 11 nucleotides line up with TRBD2. The V segment lost 10 bases and the J segment 7 bases; nucleotides outside the gene matches: 12. Germline CDR1 ENHRY, CDR2 SYGVKD. There are 15 residues in the CDR3.

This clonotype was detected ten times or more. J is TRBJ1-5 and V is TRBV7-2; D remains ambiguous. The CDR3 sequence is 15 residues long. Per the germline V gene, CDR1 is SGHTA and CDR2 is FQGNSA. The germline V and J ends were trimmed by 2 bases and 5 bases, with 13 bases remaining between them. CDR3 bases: TGTGCCAGCAGCTTAAGGACTCCCAACGATCAGCCCCAGCATTTT. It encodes CASSLRTPNDQPQHF.

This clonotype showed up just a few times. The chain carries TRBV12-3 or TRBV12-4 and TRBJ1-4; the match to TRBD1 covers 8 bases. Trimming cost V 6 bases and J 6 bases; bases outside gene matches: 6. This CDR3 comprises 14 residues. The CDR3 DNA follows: TGTGCCAGCAGCCTGACAGGGGCTTATGAAAAACTGTTTTTT. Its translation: CASSLTGAYEKLFF.

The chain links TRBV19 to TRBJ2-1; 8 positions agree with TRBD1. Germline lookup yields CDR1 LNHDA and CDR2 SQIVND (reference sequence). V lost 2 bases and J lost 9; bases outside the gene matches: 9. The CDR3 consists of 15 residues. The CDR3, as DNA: TGTGCCAGTAGTATACAGGGGGCGCACCAATCTGAGCAGTTCTTC. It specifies CASSIQGAHQSEQFF.

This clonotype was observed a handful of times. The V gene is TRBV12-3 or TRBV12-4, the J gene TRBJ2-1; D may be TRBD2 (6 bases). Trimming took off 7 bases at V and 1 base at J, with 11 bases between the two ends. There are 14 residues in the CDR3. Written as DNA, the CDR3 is TGTGCCAGCACTCAGGGACTGTCCTACAATGAGCAGTTCTTC. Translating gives CASTQGLSYNEQFF.

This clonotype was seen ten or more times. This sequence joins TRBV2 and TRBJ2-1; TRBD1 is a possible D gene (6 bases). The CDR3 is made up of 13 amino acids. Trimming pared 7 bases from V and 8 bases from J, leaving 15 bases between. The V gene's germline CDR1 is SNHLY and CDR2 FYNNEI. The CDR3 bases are TGTGCCAGCATGAGGACAGAATGGCATGAGCAGTTCTTC. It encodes CASMRTEWHEQFF.

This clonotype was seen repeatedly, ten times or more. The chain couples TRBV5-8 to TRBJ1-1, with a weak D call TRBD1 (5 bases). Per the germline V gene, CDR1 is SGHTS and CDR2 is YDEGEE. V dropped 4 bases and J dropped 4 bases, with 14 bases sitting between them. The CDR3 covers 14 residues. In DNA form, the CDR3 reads TGTGCCAGCAGCCTCGGGGGGATCGGCACTGAAGCTTTCTTT. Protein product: CASSLGGIGTEAFF.

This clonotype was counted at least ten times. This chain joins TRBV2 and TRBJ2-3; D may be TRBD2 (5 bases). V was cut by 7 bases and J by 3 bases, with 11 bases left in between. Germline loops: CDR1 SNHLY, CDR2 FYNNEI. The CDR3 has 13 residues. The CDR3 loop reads CASKKRVTDTQYF. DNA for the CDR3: TGTGCCAGCAAAAAGAGGGTTACAGATACGCAGTATTTT.

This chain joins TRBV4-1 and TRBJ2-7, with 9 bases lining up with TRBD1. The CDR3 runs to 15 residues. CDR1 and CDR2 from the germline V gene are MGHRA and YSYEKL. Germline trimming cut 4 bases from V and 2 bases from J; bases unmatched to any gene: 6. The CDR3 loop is CASSLPGQGTYEQYF. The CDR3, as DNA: TGCGCCAGCAGCCTACCGGGACAGGGTACCTACGAGCAGTACTTC.

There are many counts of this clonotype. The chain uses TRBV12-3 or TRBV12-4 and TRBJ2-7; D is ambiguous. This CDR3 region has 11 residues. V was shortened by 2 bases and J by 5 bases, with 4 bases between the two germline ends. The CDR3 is CASSLINEQYF. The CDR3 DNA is TGTGCCAGCAGTTTAATAAACGAGCAGTACTTC.

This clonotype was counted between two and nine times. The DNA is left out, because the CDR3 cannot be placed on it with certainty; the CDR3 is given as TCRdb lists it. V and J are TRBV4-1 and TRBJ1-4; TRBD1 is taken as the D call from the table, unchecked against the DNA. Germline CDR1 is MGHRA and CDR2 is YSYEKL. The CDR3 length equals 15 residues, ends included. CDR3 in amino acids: CASSQDVGRGAQEFF.

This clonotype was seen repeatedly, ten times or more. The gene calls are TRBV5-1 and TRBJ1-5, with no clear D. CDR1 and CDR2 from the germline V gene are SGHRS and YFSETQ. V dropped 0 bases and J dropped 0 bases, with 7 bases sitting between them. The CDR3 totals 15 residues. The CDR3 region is CASSLDGYSNQPQHF. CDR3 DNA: TGCGCCAGCAGCTTGGACGGTTATAGCAATCAGCCCCAGCATTTT.

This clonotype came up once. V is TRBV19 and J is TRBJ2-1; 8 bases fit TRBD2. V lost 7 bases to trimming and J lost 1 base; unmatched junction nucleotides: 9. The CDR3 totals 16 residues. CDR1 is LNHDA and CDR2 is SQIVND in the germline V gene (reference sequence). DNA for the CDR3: TGTGCCAGTACCGTTGGCGGGGGGATATCCTACAATGAGCAGTTCTTC. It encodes CASTVGGGISYNEQFF.

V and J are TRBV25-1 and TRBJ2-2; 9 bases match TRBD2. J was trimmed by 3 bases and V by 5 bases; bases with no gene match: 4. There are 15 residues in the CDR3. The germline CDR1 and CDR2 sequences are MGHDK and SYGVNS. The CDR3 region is CASSIAGAHTGELFF. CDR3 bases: TGTGCCAGCAGTATAGCGGGGGCCCACACCGGGGAGCTGTTTTTT. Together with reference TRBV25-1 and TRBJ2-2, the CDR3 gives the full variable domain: EADIYQTPRYLVIGTGKKITLECSQTMGHDKMYWYQQDPGMELHLIHYSYGVNSTEKGDLSSESTVSRIRTEHFPLTLESARPSHTSQYLCASSIAGAHTGELFFGEGSRLTVL.

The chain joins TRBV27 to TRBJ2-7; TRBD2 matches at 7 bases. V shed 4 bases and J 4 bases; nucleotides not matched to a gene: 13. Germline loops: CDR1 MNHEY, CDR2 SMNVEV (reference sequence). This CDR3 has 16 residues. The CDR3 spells CASSSLGGERWYEQYF. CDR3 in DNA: TGTGCCAGCAGTTCACTGGGGGGGGAACGATGGTACGAGCAGTACTTC.

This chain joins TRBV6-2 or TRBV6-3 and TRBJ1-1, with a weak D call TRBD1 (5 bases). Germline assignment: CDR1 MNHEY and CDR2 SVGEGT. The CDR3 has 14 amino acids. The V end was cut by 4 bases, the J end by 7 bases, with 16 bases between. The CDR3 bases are TGTGCCAGCAGTTCTGGGACCCAAGAGTTTGAAGCTTTCTTT. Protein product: CASSSGTQEFEAFF.

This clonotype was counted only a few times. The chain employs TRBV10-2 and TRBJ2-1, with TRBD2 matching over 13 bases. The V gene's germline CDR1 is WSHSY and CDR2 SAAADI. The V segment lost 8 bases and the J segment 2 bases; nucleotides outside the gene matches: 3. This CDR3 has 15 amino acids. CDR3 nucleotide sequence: TGCGCCAGCGCCGGGACTAGCGGGGCCTACAATGAGCAGTTCTTC. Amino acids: CASAGTSGAYNEQFF.

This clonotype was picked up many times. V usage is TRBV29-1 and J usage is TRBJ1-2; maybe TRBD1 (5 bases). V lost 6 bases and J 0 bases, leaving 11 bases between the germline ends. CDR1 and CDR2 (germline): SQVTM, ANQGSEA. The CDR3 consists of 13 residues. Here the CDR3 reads CSVRVGANYGYTF. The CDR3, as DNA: TGCAGCGTCAGGGTGGGGGCTAACTATGGCTACACCTTC. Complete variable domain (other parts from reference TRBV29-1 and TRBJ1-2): SAVISQKPSRDICQRGTSLTIQCQVDSQVTMMFWYRQQPGQSLTLIATANQGSEATYESGFVIDKFPISRPNLTFSTLTVSNMSPEDSSIYLCSVRVGANYGYTFGSGTRLTVV.

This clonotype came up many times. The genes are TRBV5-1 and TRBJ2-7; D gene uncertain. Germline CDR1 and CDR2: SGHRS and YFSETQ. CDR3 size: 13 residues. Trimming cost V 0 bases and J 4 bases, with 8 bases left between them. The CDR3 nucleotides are TGCGCCAGCAGCTTGGCACGGTCATACGAGCAGTACTTC. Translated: CASSLARSYEQYF.

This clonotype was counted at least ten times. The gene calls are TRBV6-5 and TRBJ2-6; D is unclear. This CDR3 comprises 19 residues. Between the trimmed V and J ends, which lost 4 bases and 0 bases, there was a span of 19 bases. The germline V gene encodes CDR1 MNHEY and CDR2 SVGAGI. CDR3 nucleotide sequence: TGTGCCAGCAGTTCCCCCTCCCCATCGAAAGACTCTGGGGCCAACGTCCTGACTTTC. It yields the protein CASSSPSPSKDSGANVLTF.

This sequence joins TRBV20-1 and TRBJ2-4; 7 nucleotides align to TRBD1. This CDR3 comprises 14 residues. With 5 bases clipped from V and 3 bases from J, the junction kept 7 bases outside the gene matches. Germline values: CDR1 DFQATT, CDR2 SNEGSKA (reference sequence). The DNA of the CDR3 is TGCAGTGCTCCAGACAGGGTAGACAAAAACATTCAGTACTTC. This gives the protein CSAPDRVDKNIQYF.

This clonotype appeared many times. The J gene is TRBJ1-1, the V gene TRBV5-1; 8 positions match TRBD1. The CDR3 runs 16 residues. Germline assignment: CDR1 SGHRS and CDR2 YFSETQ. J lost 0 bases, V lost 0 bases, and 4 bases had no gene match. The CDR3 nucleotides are TGCGCCAGCAGCTTGGGACAGGGGCGAGTGAACACTGAAGCTTTCTTT. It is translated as CASSLGQGRVNTEAFF.

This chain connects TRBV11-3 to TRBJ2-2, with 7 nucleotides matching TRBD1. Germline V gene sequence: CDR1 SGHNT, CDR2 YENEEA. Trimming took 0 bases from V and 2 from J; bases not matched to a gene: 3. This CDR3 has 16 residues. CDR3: CASSLEGTANTGELFF. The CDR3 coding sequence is TGTGCCAGCAGCTTAGAAGGGACAGCTAACACCGGGGAGCTGTTTTTT.

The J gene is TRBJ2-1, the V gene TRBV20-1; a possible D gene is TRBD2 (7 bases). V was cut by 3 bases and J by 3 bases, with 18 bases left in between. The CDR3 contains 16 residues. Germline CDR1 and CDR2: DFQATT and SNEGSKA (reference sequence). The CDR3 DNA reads TGCAGTGCTAGTGCGGGGGCCGCGAATTTCTACAATGAGCAGTTCTTC. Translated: CSASAGAANFYNEQFF.

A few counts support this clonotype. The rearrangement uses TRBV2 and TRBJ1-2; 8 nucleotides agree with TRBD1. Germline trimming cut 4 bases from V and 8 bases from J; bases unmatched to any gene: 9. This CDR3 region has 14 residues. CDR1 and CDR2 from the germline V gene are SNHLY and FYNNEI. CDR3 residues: CASSARTGSQGYTF. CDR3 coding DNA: TGTGCCAGCAGTGCCCGGACAGGGTCACAGGGCTACACCTTC.

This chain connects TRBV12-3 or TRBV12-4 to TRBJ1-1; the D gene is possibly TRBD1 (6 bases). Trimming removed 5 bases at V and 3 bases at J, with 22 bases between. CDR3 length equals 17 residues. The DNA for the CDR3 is TGTGCCAGCAGTCTTTCAGGGACAACGTCTTGGGACACTGAAGCTTTCTTT. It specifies CASSLSGTTSWDTEAFF.

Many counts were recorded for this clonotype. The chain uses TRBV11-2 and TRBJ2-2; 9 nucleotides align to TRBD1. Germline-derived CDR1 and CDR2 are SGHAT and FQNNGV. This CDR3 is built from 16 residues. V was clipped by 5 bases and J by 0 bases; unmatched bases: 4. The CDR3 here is CASSHYRGPNTGELFF. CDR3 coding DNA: TGTGCCAGCAGCCATTACAGGGGGCCGAACACCGGGGAGCTGTTTTTT.